A single sample is the source of the 21 T cell receptor beta chains below, sequenced in a study of neurological immune-mediated disorders. Each CDR3 protein is one row after TCRdb ran MiXCR on the 5' RACE reads. The sample records about 70,000 distinct CDR3 sequences, around 3% being singletons. The sample comprised PBMCs. The receptors stem from a woman between 50 and 59 years old with multiple sclerosis.

This clonotype appeared many times. The J gene is TRBJ2-7, the V gene TRBV20-1; D tentatively fits TRBD1 or TRBD2 (5 bases each). The germline V gene has CDR1 DFQATT and CDR2 SNEGSKA (reference sequence). There are 17 residues in the CDR3. V was cut by 2 bases and J by 0 bases, with 20 bases left in between. CDR3 residues: CSARFRLRDARSYEQYF. Here the CDR3 DNA reads TGCAGTGCTAGATTCCGACTCCGGGACGCCCGCTCCTACGAGCAGTACTTC.

This clonotype was detected many times. J is TRBJ2-5 and V is TRBV7-6; D is possibly TRBD1 or TRBD2 (5 bases each). Germline V lookup: CDR1 SGHVS, CDR2 FNYEAQ. This CDR3 has 13 residues. V lost 5 bases and J lost 9, with 16 bases in between. Written as DNA, the CDR3 is TGTGCCAGCAGCCCGGGACCCGATGCGGCCCAGTACTTC. It translates to CASSPGPDAAQYF.

A word on this clonotype: This clone may be a read error of a much larger clone one base away. This rearrangement joins TRBV20-1 to TRBJ1-2; D is possibly TRBD1 (5 bases). V lost 3 bases, J lost 4 bases, and 9 bases lay in between. Germline V CDR1 and CDR2: DFQATT, SNEGSKA (reference sequence). The CDR3 contains 12 residues. Here the CDR3 reads CSARGEAYGYTF. The CDR3 nucleotides are TGCAGTGCTAGGGGGGAGGCCTATGGCTACACCTTC.

This clonotype has ten or more counts. The genes are TRBV29-1 and TRBJ2-1; the D is unclear. Germline assignment: CDR1 SQVTM and CDR2 ANQGSEA. There are 14 residues in the CDR3. Trimming shortened V by 4 bases and J by 6 bases, and 16 bases separated the two germline ends. CDR3 bases: TGCAGCGTTGTATTGGCGTTAGTTACCAATGAGCAGTTCTTC. This translates into CSVVLALVTNEQFF.

This clonotype was detected many times. The J gene is TRBJ2-1, the V gene TRBV20-1; 12 bases match TRBD2. The CDR3 is made up of 16 amino acids. Germline CDR1 is DFQATT and CDR2 is SNEGSKA (reference sequence). The junction had 10 bases not matched to a gene; V was cut back by 6 bases and J by 4 bases. The CDR3 DNA follows: TGCAGTGCCGTTCTTCTAGCGGGAGGGCCATACAATGAGCAGTTCTTC. Translating gives CSAVLLAGGPYNEQFF.

This clonotype has at least ten counts. The chain is built from TRBV5-1 and TRBJ1-4; D gene uncertain. The CDR3 contains 14 residues. CDR1 and CDR2 (germline): SGHRS, YFSETQ. V dropped 0 bases and J dropped 8 bases, with 11 bases sitting between them. The CDR3 is CASSLGIRAEKLFF. Here the CDR3 DNA reads TGCGCCAGCAGCTTGGGGATCCGGGCGGAAAAACTGTTTTTT.

This clonotype occurred many times. This chain joins TRBV27 and TRBJ1-5; unclear D gene. The CDR3 covers 12 residues. Trimming took off 3 bases at V and 3 bases at J, with 3 bases between the two ends. The germline V gene encodes CDR1 MNHEY and CDR2 SMNVEV (reference sequence). The CDR3, as DNA: TGTGCCAGCAGTTTTAACAATCAGCCCCAGCATTTT. This encodes CASSFNNQPQHF.

This clonotype was counted many times. The gene calls are TRBV18 and TRBJ2-3; 8 nucleotides align to TRBD1. This CDR3 region has 16 residues. Per germline, CDR1 KGHSH and CDR2 LQKENI. Trimming at V came to 3 bases and at J to 2 bases, leaving 7 bases not matched to a gene. The chain's CDR3 is CASSPISGGFTDTQYF. CDR3 nucleotides: TGTGCCAGCTCACCGATATCAGGGGGCTTCACAGATACGCAGTATTTT.

This clonotype was seen ten or more times. The chain couples TRBV5-1 to TRBJ2-1, with D possibly being TRBD1 (6 bases). The V gene lost 0 bases and the J gene lost 5 bases, with 9 bases spanning the gap. The CDR3 consists of 14 residues. CDR1 is SGHRS, CDR2 YFSETQ, per germline. Here the CDR3 reads CASSLGSGDNEQFF. CDR3 sequence (DNA): TGCGCCAGCAGCTTGGGATCAGGGGACAATGAGCAGTTCTTC.

This clonotype has a count of ten or more. No conserved phenylalanine or tryptophan ends this CDR3, so it is likely a read error. The limits of the CDR3 on the DNA are not certain, so only TCRdb's listed CDR3 is given. The chain uses TRBV5-1 and TRBJ1-1; the table's D gene call, TRBD1, was not cross checked with the DNA. Germline CDR1 and CDR2: SGHRS and YFSETQ. The CDR3 has 11 residues if both end residues are counted. This CDR3 reads CASSSRKGVLG.

This clonotype showed up many times. The CDR3 here is CASRPLAGSQETQYF. Written as DNA, the CDR3 is TGCGCCAGCAGGCCCCTAGCGGGCTCTCAAGAGACCCAGTACTTC. The rearrangement links TRBV5-1 to TRBJ2-5, with TRBD2 matching over 8 bases. The CDR3 length is 15 residues. Trimming removed 5 bases from V and 2 bases from J; junction bases left unmatched: 8. Germline V gene data show CDR1 as SGHRS and CDR2 as YFSETQ.

This clonotype was seen repeatedly, ten times or more. The chain recombines TRBV7-2 with TRBJ2-2; 7 bases line up with TRBD2. Germline CDR1 and CDR2: SGHTA and FQGNSA. The CDR3 sequence is 17 residues long. Trimming removed 5 bases from V and 1 base from J; junction bases left unmatched: 10. The CDR3 DNA follows: TGTGCCAGCAGCCCACTCCCCTCTAGCGGGAACACCGGGGAGCTGTTTTTT. Translation: CASSPLPSSGNTGELFF.

The sample holds many counts of this clonotype. The chain employs TRBV20-1 and TRBJ2-1; unclear D gene. Between the trimmed V and J ends, which lost 2 bases and 2 bases, there was a span of 1 base. The CDR3 has 11 residues. Per the germline V gene, CDR1 is DFQATT and CDR2 is SNEGSKA (reference sequence). The CDR3 nucleotides are TGCAGTGCTAGACCCTACAATGAGCAGTTCTTC. Translation gives CSARPYNEQFF.

This clonotype was seen many times. The rearrangement joins TRBV11-2 to TRBJ1-2; no clear D gene. CDR1 SGHAT and CDR2 FQNNGV come from the germline V gene. Trimming took 2 bases from V and 0 from J, leaving 7 bases between them. This CDR3 contains 14 residues. The CDR3 reads CASSLIGANYGYTF. DNA for the CDR3: TGTGCCAGCAGCTTAATTGGAGCTAACTATGGCTACACCTTC.

This clonotype was recorded many times. The chain couples TRBV5-1 to TRBJ2-7; D may be TRBD2 (6 bases). The CDR3 covers 15 residues. The germline V and J ends were trimmed by 1 base and 4 bases, with 15 bases remaining between them. From germline, CDR1 is SGHRS and CDR2 YFSETQ. In DNA form, the CDR3 reads TGCGCCAGCAGCTTGATCGTCGCGGGAAGTTACGAGCAGTACTTC. This translates into CASSLIVAGSYEQYF.

There are many counts of this clonotype. The J gene is TRBJ2-1, the V gene TRBV20-1, with D possibly TRBD2 on 5 matching bases. Trimming took off 0 bases at V and 4 bases at J, with 16 bases between the two ends. Germline V gives CDR1 DFQATT, CDR2 SNEGSKA (reference sequence). CDR3 length equals 16 residues. CDR3 residues: CSAREVGERGYNEQFF. The CDR3 DNA reads TGCAGTGCTAGAGAGGTCGGGGAGAGAGGGTACAATGAGCAGTTCTTC.

This clonotype showed up many times. This chain joins TRBV12-3 or TRBV12-4 and TRBJ2-5; D is possibly TRBD1 (7 bases). The CDR3 covers 16 residues. Trimming removed 7 bases at V and 2 bases at J, with 20 bases between. CDR3: CASIPLGQGGQETQYF. CDR3 nucleotide sequence: TGTGCCAGCATCCCCCTGGGCCAGGGGGGTCAAGAGACCCAGTACTTC.

This clonotype was seen repeatedly, ten times or more. The J gene is TRBJ1-4, the V gene TRBV25-1; D ambiguous. The V gene lost 2 bases and the J gene lost 6 bases, with 10 bases spanning the gap. Germline CDR1 is MGHDK and CDR2 is SYGVNS. The CDR3 loop spans 14 amino acids. The DNA for the CDR3 is TGTGCCAGCAGTGAAGGTTGGGGTGATGAAAAACTGTTTTTT. Its protein is CASSEGWGDEKLFF.

This clonotype has at least ten counts. V and J are TRBV29-1 and TRBJ2-5, with D perhaps matching TRBD1 (5 bases). Deletions cut 6 bases from V and 1 base from J, with 12 bases between. This CDR3 contains 13 residues. In germline, CDR1 is SQVTM, CDR2 ANQGSEA. CDR3 sequence: CSVRRGSQETQYF. The CDR3 region has the DNA TGCAGCGTACGAAGGGGCTCCCAAGAGACCCAGTACTTC.

The table lists this clonotype with many counts. The chain couples TRBV7-9 to TRBJ2-1; D ambiguous. V lost 4 bases and J 4 bases, leaving 14 bases between the germline ends. The CDR3 length is 15 residues. The germline V gene has CDR1 SEHNR and CDR2 FQNEAQ (reference sequence). CDR3 amino acids: CASSSQGSRYNEQFF. CDR3 DNA: TGTGCCAGCAGCTCACAAGGGTCAAGGTACAATGAGCAGTTCTTC.

In its sample, this clonotype was seen many times. This chain links TRBV5-1 with TRBJ2-1, with 10 bases matching TRBD1. Germline lookup yields CDR1 SGHRS and CDR2 YFSETQ. This CDR3 comprises 16 residues. The V and J ends lost 4 bases and 9 bases, in that order; junction bases with no gene match: 13. The chain's CDR3 is CASSDLTGGLGSEQFF. In DNA form, the CDR3 reads TGCGCCAGCAGCGACCTGACAGGGGGCTTGGGTAGTGAGCAGTTCTTC.